These T cell receptor beta chains were read from a single sample in a study of shared clonotypes between healthy human individuals. TCRdb's copy holds only in-frame clones and misses some; the assay was immunoSEQ multiplex PCR. The data contain approximately 640,000 clones, 80% to 95% of them singletons. The sample was memory CD8+ T cells from PBMCs. These receptors were obtained from a young man in good health. Some clones in this sample may be carry-over from other donors' samples. The CDR3 runs from the conserved cysteine through the conserved F or W. Fields, in order: CDR3 DNA, CDR3 protein, J gene, clone size, V gene, D gene. A D gene is named only where the DNA matches it firmly. Clone size is given for some rows only: seen once, a few or many times, or a class if the clone is expanded.

TGTGCCAGCAGCTTAGGTGGGGGGCCGGGAGAGACCCAGTACTTC	CASSLGGGPGETQYF	TRBJ2-5	.	TRBV5-6	.
TGTGCCAGCAGTTACAGGGGGGCCCAATACAATGAGCAGTTCTTC	CASSYRGAQYNEQFF	TRBJ2-1	.	TRBV6-5	.
TGCGCCAGCAGCCCCGGACAGGGGGGTTTGGAGCAGTACTTC	CASSPGQGGLEQYF	TRBJ2-7	.	TRBV4-3	TRBD1
TGTGCCAGTAGGGGTACACAGGGTGAAGCTTTCTTT	CASRGTQGEAFF	TRBJ1-1	.	TRBV19	.
TGTGCCAGCAGCGTATCTTTCCAAGGTTTAGGTGAAAAACTGTTTTTT	CASSVSFQGLGEKLFF	TRBJ1-4	.	TRBV9	.
TGTGCCAGCAGCGTAGGGGTCCTGGGTGAAGCTTTCTTT	CASSVGVLGEAFF	TRBJ1-1	.	TRBV9	.
TGTGCCTGGATTGGGACTAGCGGGACCAAGTACTTC	CAWIGTSGTKYF	TRBJ2-7	.	TRBV30	TRBD2
TGCGCCAGCAGCCAAGATCCTAAGCCCCACTACAATGAGCAGTTCTTC	CASSQDPKPHYNEQFF	TRBJ2-1	.	TRBV4-1	.
TGTGCCAGCAGTTTTGTACTAGCGGGAGTTCGCGAGCAGTACTTC	CASSFVLAGVREQYF	TRBJ2-7	.	TRBV28	TRBD2
TGTGCCTGGAGTGTACTTGAGGGGATCCGGGACAGGGGGCACAATGGCTATGGCTACACCTTC	CAWSVLEGIRDRGHNGYGYTF	TRBJ1-2	.	TRBV30	TRBD1
TGTGCCAGCAGCGTCTATCCGGGACGAAACTCTGGGGCCAACGTCCTGACTTTC	CASSVYPGRNSGANVLTF	TRBJ2-6	.	TRBV5-8	.
TGTGCCAGCAGCTCGCACCCTTGGACAGGGAATGGCTACACCTTC	CASSSHPWTGNGYTF	TRBJ1-2	.	TRBV5-6	TRBD1
TGTGCCAGCAGTGACCGCAGAGGGGCTGGAGACACTGAAGCTTTCTTT	CASSDRRGAGDTEAFF	TRBJ1-1	.	TRBV6-4	.
TGTGCCAGCAATCCAGGGGATCCCAAAAACATTCAGTACTTC	CASNPGDPKNIQYF	TRBJ2-4	.	TRBV27	.
TGTGCCAGCAGTTTACCCCCGGGACTAGCGGGTTTATCCTACGAGCAGTACTTC	CASSLPPGLAGLSYEQYF	TRBJ2-7	.	TRBV28	TRBD2
TGTGCCAGCAGCTTGGCCGTGCGGAACTACAATGAGCAGTTCTTC	CASSLAVRNYNEQFF	TRBJ2-1	few	TRBV5-5	.
TGTGCCAGCAGCACGGTGGGGGGCACCGGGGAGCTGTTTTTT	CASSTVGGTGELFF	TRBJ2-2	.	TRBV11-2	.
TGTGCCAGTCGCGGGTCGAGTGGGGGGGACTACACCTTC	CASRGSSGGDYTF	TRBJ1-2	.	TRBV27	.
TGTGCCAGCATTCTCACGGGAACGGGGACTGAAGCTTTCTTT	CASILTGTGTEAFF	TRBJ1-1	.	TRBV28	.
TGCAGCGTTGAGGGACAGGGGGCCACCCCCTATGGCTACACCTTC	CSVEGQGATPYGYTF	TRBJ1-2	.	TRBV29-1	TRBD1
TGTGCCAGCAGCCAAGGGACAACAGGGAACACTGAAGCTTTCTTT	CASSQGTTGNTEAFF	TRBJ1-1	.	TRBV4-2	.
TGTGCCAGCAGCCATCAGTTCTACGAGCAGTACTTC	CASSHQFYEQYF	TRBJ2-7	.	TRBV11-2	.
TGTGCCAGCAGCTTAGGAGGTAGCGGGAGTAAGACAGATACGCAGTATTTT	CASSLGGSGSKTDTQYF	TRBJ2-3	.	TRBV7-9	TRBD2
TGCGCCAGCAGCCCCGGGACTAGCGGGACCTTCTACGAGCAGTACTTC	CASSPGTSGTFYEQYF	TRBJ2-7	.	TRBV4-1	TRBD2
TGTGCCAGCAGTTATACAGGGGGCAGGTACATTCAGTACTTC	CASSYTGGRYIQYF	TRBJ2-4	once	TRBV28	TRBD1
TGTGCCAGCAGCCCCCCGACAGGGACGGGTGAGCAGTACTTC	CASSPPTGTGEQYF	TRBJ2-7	.	TRBV7-9	TRBD1
TGCGCCAGCAGAGATTCCTATCAAGAGCCCCAGCATTTT	CASRDSYQEPQHF	TRBJ1-5	.	TRBV10-2	.
TGTGCCAGCAGCCATCCCCGGGGCAGAGCTTTCTTT	CASSHPRGRAFF	TRBJ1-1	.	TRBV27	.
TGTGCCAGCAAGGCGGGGACTAGCGTTTACAATGAGCAGTTCTTC	CASKAGTSVYNEQFF	TRBJ2-1	few	TRBV9	TRBD2
TGTGCCTGGAGGGACTCGCCCGCCCTGCAGTACTTC	CAWRDSPALQYF	TRBJ2-7	once	TRBV30	.
TGTGCCGGTCAACGTCCGGGCACAGAGACCCAGTACTTC	CAGQRPGTETQYF	TRBJ2-5	.	TRBV7-9	.
TGTGCCAGCTCTTTTGGGCCCCCGGGTAGCTGGGGCTACGAGCAGTACTTC	CASSFGPPGSWGYEQYF	TRBJ2-7	.	TRBV28	.
TGTGCCAGCAGCTTAGCGGGACACAAACCAGGAACCACTGAAGCTTTCTTT	CASSLAGHKPGTTEAFF	TRBJ1-1	.	TRBV7-2	.
TGTGCCAGCAGCTTTGGGACATCGAACTATGGCTACACCTTC	CASSFGTSNYGYTF	TRBJ1-2	.	TRBV7-9	.
TGTGCCAGTAGTATAGTGATAGCGGGCGCTGGCTACACCTTC	CASSIVIAGAGYTF	TRBJ1-2	.	TRBV19	.
TGTGCCAGCAAGGGCGCCCTCTATGGCTACACCTTC	CASKGALYGYTF	TRBJ1-2	.	TRBV28	.
TGTGCCAGCAATGAGCCGGGACAGGGGCTCAGCTCTGGAAACACCATATATTTT	CASNEPGQGLSSGNTIYF	TRBJ1-3	.	TRBV6-1	TRBD1
TGCAGCGTTGTGGAGAACACCGGGGAGCTGTTTTTT	CSVVENTGELFF	TRBJ2-2	.	TRBV29-1	.
TGTGCCAGTAGTTGGACTAGCGGGGGTTACTCCTACAATGAGCAGTTCTTC	CASSWTSGGYSYNEQFF	TRBJ2-1	.	TRBV19	TRBD2
TGTGCCTGGGGACGGAGCTCCTACAATGAGCAGTTCTTC	CAWGRSSYNEQFF	TRBJ2-1	.	TRBV30	.
TGTGCCAGCAACCCCCGGGGACAGGGGACAGAGACCCAGTACTTC	CASNPRGQGTETQYF	TRBJ2-5	.	TRBV28	TRBD1
TGTGCCAGCAGCCAATCCGTGACCCAGTACTTC	CASSQSVTQYF	TRBJ2-5	.	TRBV14	.
TGTGCCAGCAGTGCCCTAGCGGACAATGAGCAGTTCTTC	CASSALADNEQFF	TRBJ2-1	.	TRBV25-1	TRBD2
TGTGCCAGCAGTCCAGGGACCACGCGGGGGGAGACCCAGTACTTC	CASSPGTTRGETQYF	TRBJ2-5	.	TRBV27	TRBD2
TGTGCCAGTAGTATCTCAAGACGAGGAACCGGGGAGCTGTTTTTT	CASSISRRGTGELFF	TRBJ2-2	.	TRBV19	.
TGTGCCAGCAGCGTAGAGGGACTAACCACAGATACGCAGTATTTT	CASSVEGLTTDTQYF	TRBJ2-3	.	TRBV9	TRBD2
TGTGCCAGCCGTCAACGGACAGAGAACACCGGGGAGCTGTTTTTT	CASRQRTENTGELFF	TRBJ2-2	.	TRBV7-2	.
TGTGCCAGCAGCTCCACTAACTATGAGCAGTTCTTC	CASSSTNYEQFF	TRBJ2-1	few	TRBV7-9	.